This T cell receptor beta chain is from a study of blood T cell repertoires in COVID-19. Study in general: The study drew acute and convalescent COVID-19 samples from the United States, Italy and Spain. PBMCs, B-cell-depleted T cells, or T cells were the source of the cDNA or gDNA that made up the material.

This clone turned up a few times. Authors' analysis steps: For nucleated cells, counts were estimated from reference gene primer amplification. Some clones are missing from TCRdb's copy, which holds only in-frame ones; the method was immunoSEQ multiplex PCR. Clone size and V and J calls were adopted from that table, with D and trimming inferred from the DNA. The sample has roughly 120,000 clones; 82% are singletons. The CDR3 has 15 residues. Deletions cut 0 bases from V and 6 bases from J, with 12 bases between. Germline-derived CDR1 and CDR2 are LNHNV and YYDKDF (reference sequence). The receptor was isolated from a man between 65 and 79 years old with acute or convalescent COVID-19. Sequencing was performed on peripheral blood. The V and J genes are TRBV15 and TRBJ2-1; TRBD1 might be the D (6 bases). The CDR3: CATSRDTGKGNEQFF. For the CDR3, the DNA is TGTGCCACCAGCAGAGATACAGGGAAGGGCAATGAGCAGTTCTTC.